One sample yielded the 25 T cell receptor beta chains listed below, sequenced in a study of tumor-infiltrating lymphocytes in primary liver carcinoma. The study co-extracted DNA and RNA from 20-30 mg of unsorted bulk tissue. From about 0.45 ug total RNA, TCR beta cDNA was generated with a primer in the constant region. Three nested multiplex PCR rounds, a slightly modified ARM-PCR, produced the libraries for TCR beta. Investigators reported that the first two PCR rounds, at 10 to 11 cycles each, used TRBV1-TRBV30 forward primers with a C-beta reverse primer. TCRdb reanalysed the multiplex PCR reads using MiXCR and keeps one entry per CDR3 protein. This sample has about 50,000 distinct CDR3 sequences, with 65% to 85% found just once. The material sequenced was liver tumor tissue from sampling region 5. Documented subset: tumor region T5, tumor centre. The receptors shown here come from a man between 35 and 55 years old with primary liver carcinoma and hepatitis B virus infection.

Turning to this clonotype: At one boundary the junction diverges from the germline segment, which might be a read error. The CDR3 here is CASSQDQTGGVLFF. Written as DNA, the CDR3 is TGTGCCAGCAGCCAAGATCAAACTGGCGGGGTGCTGTTTTTT. The chain employs TRBV4-2 and TRBJ2-2; tentative D call: TRBD2 (6 bases). Germline CDR1 LGHNA, CDR2 YNFKEQ. This CDR3 contains 14 residues.

This clonotype is a singleton in its sample. V and J are TRBV11-2 and TRBJ2-3, with D unclear. The CDR3 totals 14 residues. The V end was cut by 5 bases, the J end by 3 bases, with 12 bases between. The germline V gene encodes CDR1 SGHAT and CDR2 FQNNGV. The CDR3 protein is CASSPQVTTDTQYF. The CDR3 DNA follows: TGTGCCAGCAGCCCCCAGGTCACTACAGATACGCAGTATTTT.

The rearrangement links TRBV20-1 to TRBJ2-1; 11 bases map to TRBD2. Germline CDR1 and CDR2: DFQATT and SNEGSKA (reference sequence). CDR3 length: 14 amino acids. The CDR3 bases are TGCAGCGCAAGACTAGCGGGAAACCTTGATGAGCAGTTCTTC. Its translation: CSARLAGNLDEQFF.

This clonotype turned up a few times. This CDR3 reads CASWITEDEAFF. CDR3 coding DNA: TGTGCCAGCTGGATCACAGAGGATGAAGCTTTCTTT. This chain uses TRBV28 with TRBJ1-1; no clear D. The germline V gene encodes CDR1 MDHEN and CDR2 SYDVKM. With 8 bases removed from V and 7 bases from J, the gap between germline ends came to 14 bases. The CDR3 spans 12 residues.

The J gene is TRBJ2-1, the V gene TRBV10-3; TRBD2 matches 13 bases. The CDR3 loop spans 16 amino acids. V lost 6 bases to trimming and J lost 3 bases; unmatched junction nucleotides: 5. Germline CDR1 and CDR2: ENHRY and SYGVKD. CDR3 sequence reads: CAISSGLAGNYNEQFF. CDR3 bases: TGTGCCATCAGCTCGGGACTAGCGGGAAACTACAATGAGCAGTTCTTC.

Concerning this clonotype: The CDR3 does not end in the conserved phenylalanine or tryptophan, so this is likely a read error. The rearrangement uses TRBV7-8 and TRBJ2-1; 11 bases fit TRBD2. Germline V gives CDR1 SGHVS, CDR2 FQNEAQ. The CDR3 has 17 residues. The CDR3: CACSFLAGGPVSNEQFI. The CDR3 bases are TGTGCCTGCAGCTTCTTAGCGGGAGGGCCGGTTTCCAATGAGCAGTTCATC.

CDR3 loop: CASSLDGFHSGANVLTF. As DNA, the CDR3 is TGTGCCAGCAGCCTAGATGGGTTCCACTCTGGGGCCAACGTCCTGACTTTC. The chain employs TRBV4-2 and TRBJ2-6, with no clear D. There are 17 residues in the CDR3. CDR1 is LGHNA and CDR2 is YNFKEQ in the germline V gene. Deletions cut 4 bases from V and 0 bases from J, with 13 bases between.

Note on this clonotype: Lacking the conserved final phenylalanine or tryptophan, this CDR3 likely reflects a read error. The chain is built from TRBV29-1 and TRBJ2-3; 7 nucleotides align to TRBD2. The CDR3 spans 13 residues. CDR1 is SQVTM, CDR2 ANQGSEA, per germline. The CDR3 loop is CSVRTGGGDMQYS. For the CDR3, the DNA is TGCAGCGTCCGGACGGGGGGTGGAGATATGCAGTATTCT.

The V call is TRBV11-2, the J call TRBJ2-7; D might be TRBD2 (5 bases). Germline CDR1 reads SGHAT; CDR2 reads FQNNGV. The length of the CDR3 is 14 residues. With 7 bases removed from V and 0 bases from J, the gap between germline ends came to 13 bases. In DNA, the CDR3 is TGTGCCAGCACCCATGGGAGTTCCTCCTACGAGCAGTACTTC. It encodes CASTHGSSSYEQYF.

Concerning this clonotype: At one end the junction does not follow the germline gene, possibly because of a read error. The CDR3: CASSYICGSSYNEQFF. The DNA for the CDR3 is TGTGCCAGCAGTTACATCTGCGGGAGCTCCTATAATGAGCAGTTCTTC. The V and J genes are TRBV6-6 and TRBJ2-1; TRBD2 agrees at 7 bases. This CDR3 has 16 amino acids. Germline-derived CDR1 and CDR2 are MNHNY and SVGAGI (reference sequence).

This clonotype was seen a few times. An end of the junction does not agree with germline; a read error may underlie this. The V gene is TRBV29-1, the J gene TRBJ1-2, with unresolved D. The CDR3 has 14 residues. Germline CDR1 and CDR2: SQVTM and ANQGSEA. The CDR3 coding sequence is TGCAGTGTTGAAGTCGACGGACCCGGTATTGGCTGCACCTTC. It specifies CSVEVDGPGIGCTF.

As concerns this clonotype: Here the CDR3 omits its conserved ending phenylalanine or tryptophan, so a read error is the likely source. The CDR3: CSARPGGRSYEQYL. DNA for the CDR3: TGCAGTGCTAGGCCTGGCGGGAGATCCTACGAGCAGTACTTG. The chain combines TRBV20-1 with TRBJ2-7, with 7 bases identical to TRBD2. Germline V lookup: CDR1 DFQATT, CDR2 SNEGSKA (reference sequence). Trimming cost V 3 bases and J 1 base; bases outside gene matches: 6. This CDR3 is built from 14 residues.

The V call is TRBV6-1, the J call TRBJ1-1; TRBD1 matches 7 bases. From germline, CDR1 is MNHNS and CDR2 SASEGT. There are 15 residues in the CDR3. With 7 bases clipped from V and 0 bases from J, the junction kept 8 bases outside the gene matches. CDR3 sequence (DNA): TGTGCCAGCAAAGGGACAGTCCCAATGAACACTGAAGCTTTCTTT. It is translated as CASKGTVPMNTEAFF.

Regarding this clonotype: The junction differs from germline at one of its ends, possibly a read error. The chain uses TRBV11-1 and TRBJ1-2; D ambiguous. This CDR3 has 14 residues. CDR1 SGHAT and CDR2 FQDESV come from the germline V gene (reference sequence). The CDR3 nucleotides are TGTGCCAGCTGCTTCATGGGATTTGGTTATGGCTACACCTTC. Its translation is CASCFMGFGYGYTF.

Concerning this clonotype itself: At one end, the junction sequence differs from germline, possibly due to a read error. This chain links TRBV11-2 with TRBJ2-7; tentatively, D is TRBD2 (6 bases). CDR1 and CDR2 (germline): SGHAT, FQNNGV. The CDR3 length is 15 residues. The chain's CDR3 is CASNLRWTGEYEQYF. The CDR3 nucleotides are TGTGCCAGCAACTTACGATGGACGGGGGAATACGAGCAGTACTTC.

As for this clonotype: The germline gene is not matched at one end of the junction; a read error may be the cause. The chain couples TRBV10-3 to TRBJ1-1; D is perhaps TRBD1 (5 bases). Germline CDR1 ENHRY, CDR2 SYGVKD. The CDR3 loop spans 13 amino acids. CDR3 loop: CAIRDTLNAEAFF. The CDR3 DNA reads TGTGCCATCAGGGACACCCTGAACGCTGAGGCTTTCTTT.

To note about this clonotype: Germline is not matched at one junction end, which may reflect a read error. V is TRBV11-2 and J is TRBJ1-1; D unresolved. The length of the CDR3 is 13 residues. The germline V gene encodes CDR1 SGHAT and CDR2 FQNNGV. Here the CDR3 DNA reads TGTGCCAACAGCTTAGTCCTTAACACTGAAGCTTTCTTT. This encodes CANSLVLNTEAFF. The full variable domain, with the rest looked up from reference TRBV11-2 and TRBJ1-1, is EAGVAQSPRYKIIEKRQSVAFWCNPISGHATLYWYQQILGQGPKLLIQFQNNGVVDDSQLPKDRFSAERLKGVDSTLKIQPAKLEDSAVYLCANSLVLNTEAFFGQGTRLTVV.

This clonotype is medium-sized by share. The chain employs TRBV4-2 and TRBJ2-7; D is ambiguous. Between the trimmed V and J ends, which lost 1 base and 3 bases, there was a span of 4 bases. The CDR3 totals 12 residues. CDR1 is LGHNA and CDR2 is YNFKEQ in the germline V gene. CDR3 protein: CASSQVGYEQYF. The CDR3 region has the DNA TGTGCCAGCAGCCAAGTAGGCTACGAGCAGTACTTC.

To note about this clonotype: One end of the junction fails to match germline, which may point to a read error. The chain employs TRBV5-1 and TRBJ2-3; no clear D gene. The CDR3 spans 13 residues. CDR1 is SGHRS, CDR2 YFSETQ, per germline. CDR3 sequence reads: CASSPGRTDTQYF. For the CDR3, the DNA is TGCGCCAGCAGTCCAGGACGCACAGATACGCAATATTTT.

This clonotype was detected many times. This sequence joins TRBV7-2 and TRBJ2-5; D unclear. Between the trimmed V and J ends, which lost 10 bases and 5 bases, there was a span of 14 bases. The CDR3 runs to 12 residues. In germline, CDR1 is SGHTA, CDR2 FQGNSA. The CDR3 protein is CAIMTGVETQYF. The CDR3 region has the DNA TGTGCCATCATGACTGGCGTGGAGACCCAGTACTTC.

Comment on this clonotype: The junction and the germline gene differ at one end; a read error may be behind it. The J gene is TRBJ1-2, the V gene TRBV7-2; D is unclear. This CDR3 has 15 residues. From germline, CDR1 is SGHTA and CDR2 FQGNSA. The CDR3 spells CVSSLVAGPSHCYTF. DNA for the CDR3: TGTGTCAGCAGCTTAGTAGCCGGACCGAGCCATTGCTACACCTTC.

Turning to this clonotype: One junction end disagrees with the germline gene, perhaps due to a read error. The chain links TRBV6-1 to TRBJ2-5; TRBD1 is a possible D gene (6 bases). The germline V gene has CDR1 MNHNS and CDR2 SASEGT. The length of the CDR3 is 18 residues. This CDR3 reads CVSRENLMGATVGETQYF. The CDR3, as DNA: TGTGTCAGCCGTGAAAATTTAATGGGGGCGACCGTTGGAGAGACCCAGTACTTC.

Remarks on this clonotype: An end of the junction differs from the germline gene, which may be a read error. The chain combines TRBV12-3 or TRBV12-4 with TRBJ2-4; D possibly corresponds to TRBD2 (7 bases). The CDR3 sequence is 13 residues long. The CDR3 spells CVSSLGGPSIQYF. DNA for the CDR3: TGTGTCAGCAGTCTGGGGGGGCCAAGCATTCAGTACTTC.

This clonotype turned up a few times. The CDR3 DNA reads as TGTGCCAGCTCACCAAGTCCGATCACAGATACGCAGTATTTT. Translation gives CASSPSPITDTQYF. The gene calls are TRBV18 and TRBJ2-3; D gene uncertain. Per germline, CDR1 KGHSH and CDR2 LQKENI. V dropped 2 bases and J dropped 2 bases, with 8 bases sitting between them. The CDR3 length is 14 residues.

This clonotype is medium-sized within its sample. The chain is built from TRBV4-2 and TRBJ2-1, with TRBD2 matching over 10 bases. With V trimmed by 4 bases and J by 0 bases, 3 bases remained unmatched. Germline V gene lookup returns CDR1 LGHNA and CDR2 YNFKEQ. The CDR3 totals 16 residues. The CDR3 sequence: CASSPSSGSSYNEQFF. The CDR3 bases are TGTGCCAGCAGCCCTTCTAGCGGGAGCTCCTACAATGAGCAGTTCTTC.